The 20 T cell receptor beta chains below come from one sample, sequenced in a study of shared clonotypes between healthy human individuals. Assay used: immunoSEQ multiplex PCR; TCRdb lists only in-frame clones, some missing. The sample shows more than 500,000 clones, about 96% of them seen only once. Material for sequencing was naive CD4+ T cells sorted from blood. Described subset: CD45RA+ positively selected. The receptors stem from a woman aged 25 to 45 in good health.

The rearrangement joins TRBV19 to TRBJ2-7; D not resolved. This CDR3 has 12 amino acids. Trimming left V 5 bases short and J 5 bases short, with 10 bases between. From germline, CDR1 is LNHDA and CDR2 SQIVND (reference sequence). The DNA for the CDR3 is TGTGCCAGTAGTGAGGCGTCCCACGAGCAGTACTTC. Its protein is CASSEASHEQYF.

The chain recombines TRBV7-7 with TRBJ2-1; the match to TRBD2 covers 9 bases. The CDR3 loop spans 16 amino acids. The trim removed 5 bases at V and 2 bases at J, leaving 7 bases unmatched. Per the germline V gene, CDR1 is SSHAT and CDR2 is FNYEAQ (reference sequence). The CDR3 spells CASSVTSGAAYNEQFF. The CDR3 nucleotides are TGTGCCAGCAGCGTGACTAGCGGAGCGGCCTACAATGAGCAGTTCTTC.

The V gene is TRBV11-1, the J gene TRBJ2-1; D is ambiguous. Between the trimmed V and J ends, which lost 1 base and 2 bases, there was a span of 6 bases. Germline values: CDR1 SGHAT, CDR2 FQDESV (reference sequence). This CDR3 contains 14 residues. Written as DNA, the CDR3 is TGTGCCAGCAGCTTAGGGGGAACCTACAATGAGCAGTTCTTC. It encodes CASSLGGTYNEQFF.

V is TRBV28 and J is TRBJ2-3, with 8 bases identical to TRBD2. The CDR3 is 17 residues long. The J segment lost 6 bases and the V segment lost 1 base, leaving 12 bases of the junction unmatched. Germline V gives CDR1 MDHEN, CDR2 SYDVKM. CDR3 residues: CASSLSGSSGREDTQYF. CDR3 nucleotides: TGTGCCAGCAGTTTATCCGGTTCCAGCGGGAGAGAGGATACGCAGTATTTT. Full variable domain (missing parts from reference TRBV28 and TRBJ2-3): DVKVTQSSRYLVKRTGEKVFLECVQDMDHENMFWYRQDPGLGLRLIYFSYDVKMKEKGDIPEGYSVSREKKERFSLILESASTNQTSMYLCASSLSGSSGREDTQYFGPGTRLTVL.

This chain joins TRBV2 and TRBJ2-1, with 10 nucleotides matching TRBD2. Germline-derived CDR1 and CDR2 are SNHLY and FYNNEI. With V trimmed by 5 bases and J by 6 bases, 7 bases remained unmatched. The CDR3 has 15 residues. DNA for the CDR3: TGTGCCAGCAGTCTGAGCGGACTAGCGGTCAATGAGCAGTTCTTC. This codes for CASSLSGLAVNEQFF.

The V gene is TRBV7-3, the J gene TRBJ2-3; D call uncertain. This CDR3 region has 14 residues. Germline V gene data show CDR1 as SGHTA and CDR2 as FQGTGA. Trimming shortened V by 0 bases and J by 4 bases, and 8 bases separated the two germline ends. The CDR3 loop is CASSLTGRPDTQYF. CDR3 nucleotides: TGTGCCAGCAGCTTAACGGGTCGGCCAGATACGCAGTATTTT.

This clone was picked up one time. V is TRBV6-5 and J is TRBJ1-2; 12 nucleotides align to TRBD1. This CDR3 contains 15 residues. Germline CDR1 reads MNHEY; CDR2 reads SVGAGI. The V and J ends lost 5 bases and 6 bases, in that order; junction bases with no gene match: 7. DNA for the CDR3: TGTGCCAGCAGTCGTCCGGGACAGGGGGCGGATGGCTACACCTTC. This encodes CASSRPGQGADGYTF.

CDR3 loop: CASSPHLATNEKLFF. CDR3 nucleotide sequence: TGTGCCAGCAGCCCCCACCTTGCAACTAATGAAAAACTGTTTTTT. The chain carries TRBV9 and TRBJ1-4, with D unresolved. In germline, CDR1 is SGDLS, CDR2 YYNGEE. Between the trimmed V and J ends, which lost 4 bases and 0 bases, there was a span of 10 bases. The CDR3 extends over 15 amino acids. Full variable domain (remainder filled in from reference TRBV9 and TRBJ1-4): DSGVTQTPKHLITATGQRVTLRCSPRSGDLSVYWYQQSLDQGLQFLIQYYNGEERAKGNILERFSAQQFPDLHSELNLSSLELGDSALYFCASSPHLATNEKLFFGSGTQLSVL.

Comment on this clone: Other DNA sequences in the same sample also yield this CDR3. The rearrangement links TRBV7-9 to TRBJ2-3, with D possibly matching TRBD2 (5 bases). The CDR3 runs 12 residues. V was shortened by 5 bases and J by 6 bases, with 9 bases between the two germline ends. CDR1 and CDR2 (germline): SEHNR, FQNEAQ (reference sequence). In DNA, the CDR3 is TGTGCCAGCAGCCCGGGCGGGGATACGCAGTATTTT. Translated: CASSPGGDTQYF. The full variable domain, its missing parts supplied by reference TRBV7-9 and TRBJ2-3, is DTGVSQNPRHKITKRGQNVTFRCDPISEHNRLYWYRQTLGQGPEFLTYFQNEAQLEKSRLLSDRFSAERPKGSFSTLEIQRTEQGDSAMYLCASSPGGDTQYFGPGTRLTVL.

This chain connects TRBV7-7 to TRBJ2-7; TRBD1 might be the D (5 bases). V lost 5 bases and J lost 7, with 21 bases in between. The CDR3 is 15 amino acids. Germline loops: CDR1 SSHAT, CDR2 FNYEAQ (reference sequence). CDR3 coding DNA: TGTGCCAGCAGCCAATCCGTGGGGCCATTTGGTGAGCAGTACTTC. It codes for CASSQSVGPFGEQYF.

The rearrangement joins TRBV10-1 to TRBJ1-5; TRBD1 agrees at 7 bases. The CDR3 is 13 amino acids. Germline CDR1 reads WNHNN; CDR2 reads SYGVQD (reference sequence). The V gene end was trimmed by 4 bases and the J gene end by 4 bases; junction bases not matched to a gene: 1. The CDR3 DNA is TGCGCCAGCAGTGGACAGGGAAATCAGCCCCAGCATTTT. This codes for CASSGQGNQPQHF.

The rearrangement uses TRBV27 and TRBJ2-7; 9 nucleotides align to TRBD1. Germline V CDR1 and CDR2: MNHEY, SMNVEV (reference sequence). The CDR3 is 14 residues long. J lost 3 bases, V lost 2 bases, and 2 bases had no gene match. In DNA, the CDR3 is TGTGCCAGCAGTTTAAGACAGGGGGTCTACGAGCAGTACTTC. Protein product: CASSLRQGVYEQYF.

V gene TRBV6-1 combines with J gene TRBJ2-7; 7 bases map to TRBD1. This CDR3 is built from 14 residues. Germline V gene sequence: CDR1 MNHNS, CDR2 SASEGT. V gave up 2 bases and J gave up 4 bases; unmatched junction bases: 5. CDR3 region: CASSELDRLYEQYF. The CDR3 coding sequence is TGTGCCAGCAGTGAATTGGACAGGTTGTACGAGCAGTACTTC.

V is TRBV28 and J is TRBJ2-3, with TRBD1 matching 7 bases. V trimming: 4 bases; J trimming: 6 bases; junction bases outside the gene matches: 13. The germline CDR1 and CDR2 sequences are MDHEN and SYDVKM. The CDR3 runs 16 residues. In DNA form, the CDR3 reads TGTGCCAGCAGTTCGCGACAGGGTTCAGGATTGGATACGCAGTATTTT. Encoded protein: CASSSRQGSGLDTQYF.

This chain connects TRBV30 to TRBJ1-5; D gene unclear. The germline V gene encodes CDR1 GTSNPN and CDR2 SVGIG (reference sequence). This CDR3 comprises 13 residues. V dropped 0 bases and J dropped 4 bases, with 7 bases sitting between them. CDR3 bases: TGTGCCTGGAGTGTAAACCAAAATCAGCCCCAGCATTTT. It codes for CAWSVNQNQPQHF.

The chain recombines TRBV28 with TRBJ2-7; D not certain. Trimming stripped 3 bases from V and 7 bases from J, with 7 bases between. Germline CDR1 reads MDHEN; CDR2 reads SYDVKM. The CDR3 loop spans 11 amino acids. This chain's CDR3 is CASSFGWEQYF. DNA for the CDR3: TGTGCCAGCAGTTTTGGTTGGGAGCAGTACTTC.

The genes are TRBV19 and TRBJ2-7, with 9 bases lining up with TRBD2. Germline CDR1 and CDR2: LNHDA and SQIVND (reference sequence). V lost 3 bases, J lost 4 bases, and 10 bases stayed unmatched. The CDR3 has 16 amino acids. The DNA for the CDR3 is TGTGCCAGTAGTATGTCCCAGGGACTAGCAGTTTACGAGCAGTACTTC. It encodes CASSMSQGLAVYEQYF.

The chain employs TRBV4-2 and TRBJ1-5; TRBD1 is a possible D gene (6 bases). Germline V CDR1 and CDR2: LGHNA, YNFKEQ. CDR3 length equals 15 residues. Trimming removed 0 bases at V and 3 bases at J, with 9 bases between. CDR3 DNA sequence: TGTGCCAGCAGCCAAGAAGGGGGGACCAATCAGCCCCAGCATTTT. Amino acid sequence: CASSQEGGTNQPQHF.

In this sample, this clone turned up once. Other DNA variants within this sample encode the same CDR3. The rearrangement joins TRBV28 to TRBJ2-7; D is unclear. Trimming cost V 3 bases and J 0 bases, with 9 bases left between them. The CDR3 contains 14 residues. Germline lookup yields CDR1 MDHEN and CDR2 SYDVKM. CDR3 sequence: CASSLPGHSYEQYF. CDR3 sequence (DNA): TGTGCCAGCAGTTTGCCAGGCCACTCCTACGAGCAGTACTTC.

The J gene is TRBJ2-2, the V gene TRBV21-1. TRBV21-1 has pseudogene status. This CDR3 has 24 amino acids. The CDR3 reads CASSKPSMGEPWMLPFANTGELFF. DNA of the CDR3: TGTGCCAGCAGCAAACCCTCGATGGGGGAGCCTTGGATGCTACCGTTCGCGAACACCGGGGAGCTGTTTTTT.